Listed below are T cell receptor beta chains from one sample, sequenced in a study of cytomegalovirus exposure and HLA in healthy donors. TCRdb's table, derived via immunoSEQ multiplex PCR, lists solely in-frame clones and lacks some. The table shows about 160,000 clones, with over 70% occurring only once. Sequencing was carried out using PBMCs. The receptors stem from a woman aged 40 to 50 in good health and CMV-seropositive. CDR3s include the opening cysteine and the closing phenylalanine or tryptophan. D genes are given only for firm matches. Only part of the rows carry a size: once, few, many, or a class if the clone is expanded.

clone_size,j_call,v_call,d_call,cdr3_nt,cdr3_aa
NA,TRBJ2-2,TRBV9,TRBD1,TGTGCCAGCAGCCCTCGGGGACAGTCGAACACCGGGGAGCTGTTTTTT,CASSPRGQSNTGELFF
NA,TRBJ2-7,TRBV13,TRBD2,TGTGCCAGCACCCGGGGACTAGCGGGGGCCTTTGACGAGCAGTACTTC,CASTRGLAGAFDEQYF
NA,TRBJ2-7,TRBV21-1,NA,TGTGCCAGCAGCACGTGGGACAGGGGGCTCGGGTACGAGCAGTACTTC,CASSTWDRGLGYEQYF
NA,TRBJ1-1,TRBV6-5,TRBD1,TGTGCCAGCAGAGAGACAGGGCAGTCTGAAGCTTTCTTT,CASRETGQSEAFF
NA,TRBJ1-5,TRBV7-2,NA,TGTGCCAGCAGCTTAGGACGGAGAGGGTCGGCCCAGCATTTT,CASSLGRRGSAQHF
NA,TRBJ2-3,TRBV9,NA,TGTGCCAGCAGCGTAGGCTACTGGGATACGCAGTATTTT,CASSVGYWDTQYF
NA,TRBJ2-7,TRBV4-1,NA,TGCGCCAGCAGCCAAGGGGGAGTTCCCTCCGAGCAGTACTTC,CASSQGGVPSEQYF
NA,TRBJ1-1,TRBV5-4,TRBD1,TGTGCCAGCAGCTCTAAGATGACAGGGGTAGGTGAAGCTTTCTTT,CASSSKMTGVGEAFF
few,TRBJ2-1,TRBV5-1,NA,TGCGCCAGCAGCTTGACAGGTCGCAATGAGCAGTTCTTC,CASSLTGRNEQFF
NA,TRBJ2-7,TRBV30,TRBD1,TGTGCCTGGAAACAACAGGGGCATGTAGTTCCTCGCTTC,CAWKQQGHVVPRF
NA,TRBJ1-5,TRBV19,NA,TGTGCCAGTAGTATGGCAGGGCCCTCCCGGCCCCAGCATTTT,CASSMAGPSRPQHF
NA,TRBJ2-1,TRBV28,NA,TGTGCCAGCTATCGTGGGGGGTTAGACGGGGAGCAGTTCTTC,CASYRGGLDGEQFF
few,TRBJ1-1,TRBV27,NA,TGTGCCAGCAGTCAAACAGGGTGGCACACTGAAGCTTTCTTT,CASSQTGWHTEAFF
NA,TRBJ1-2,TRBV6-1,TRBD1,TGTGCCAGCAGTGAAGAGGGACAGGGGGCGTGGGGCTACACCTTC,CASSEEGQGAWGYTF
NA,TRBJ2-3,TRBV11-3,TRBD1,TGTGCCAGCGCCGGGACAGGGGCTTCAGATACGCAGTATTTT,CASAGTGASDTQYF
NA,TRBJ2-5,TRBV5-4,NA,TGTGCCAGCAGCTCCCCGACAGGTCAGGAGACCCAGTACTTC,CASSSPTGQETQYF
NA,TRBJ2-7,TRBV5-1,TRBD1,TGCGCCAGCAGCCCAGGACAGGGATCGGGCTTATACGAGCAGTACTTC,CASSPGQGSGLYEQYF
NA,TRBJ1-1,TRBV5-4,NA,TGTGCCAGCAGCTTCGGGACACCCGGATGGATTGGGACTGAAGCTTTCTTT,CASSFGTPGWIGTEAFF
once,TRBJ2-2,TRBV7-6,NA,TGTGCCAGCAGACACGACAGCAACACCGGGGAGCTGTTTTTT,CASRHDSNTGELFF
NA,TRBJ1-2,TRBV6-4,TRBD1,TGTGCCAGCAGTCACAGGGGGGTCCTCTTC,CASSHRGVLF
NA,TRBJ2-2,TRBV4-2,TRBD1,TGTGCCAGCAGCCACCGGGACAGGGCGGCCGGGGAGCTGTTTTTT,CASSHRDRAAGELFF
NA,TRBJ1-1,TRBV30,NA,TGTGCCTGGAGTCTCGGGGGTGAGACTGAAGCTTTCTTT,CAWSLGGETEAFF
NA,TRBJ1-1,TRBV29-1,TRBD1,TGCAGCGTTTTACAGGGGGCAGGCACTGAAGCTTTCTTT,CSVLQGAGTEAFF
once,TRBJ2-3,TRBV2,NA,TGTGCCATCCACAGGGGCACAGATACGCAGTATTTT,CAIHRGTDTQYF
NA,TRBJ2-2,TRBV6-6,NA,TGTGCCAGCAGCGATACAACAAGGGGGGGGGAGCTGTTTTTT,CASSDTTRGGELFF
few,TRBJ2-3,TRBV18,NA,TGTGCCAGCTCACCACTTGGACAGCCCACAGATACGCAGTATTTT,CASSPLGQPTDTQYF
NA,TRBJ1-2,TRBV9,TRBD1,TGTGCCAGCAGCTCTGGGACAGGGAATAGGCTGTTCTTC,CASSSGTGNRLFF
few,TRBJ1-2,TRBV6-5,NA,TGTGCCAGCAGTTACTCGAGGACAGTCTATGGCTACACCTTC,CASSYSRTVYGYTF
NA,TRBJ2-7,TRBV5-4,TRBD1,TGTGCCAGCAGGCCCCCGAGGGGGCTCCCGGGGGAGCAGTACTTC,CASRPPRGLPGEQYF
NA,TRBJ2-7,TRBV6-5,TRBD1,TGTGCCAGCAGGGGGGACAGGGGATCCCACGAGCAGTACTTC,CASRGDRGSHEQYF
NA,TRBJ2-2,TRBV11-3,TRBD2,TGTGCCAGCAGCTTGAAACTAGCGGGGGTGACCGGGGAGCTGTTTTTT,CASSLKLAGVTGELFF
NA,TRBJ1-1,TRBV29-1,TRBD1,TGCAGCGAGAAGGGACAGGGAGGCACTGAAGCTTTCTTT,CSEKGQGGTEAFF
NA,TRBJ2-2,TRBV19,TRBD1,TGTGCCAGTAGTAAACAGGGGACGGCCGGGGAGCTGTTTTTT,CASSKQGTAGELFF
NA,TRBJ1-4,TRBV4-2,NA,TGTGCCAGCAGCCTCAGGGGTAACTTTGCAACTAATGAAAAACTGTTTTTT,CASSLRGNFATNEKLFF
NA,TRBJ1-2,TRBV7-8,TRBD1,TGTGCCAGCAGCCTCCCTCTTGCAGGGGGGTTTGCCACCTTC,CASSLPLAGGFATF
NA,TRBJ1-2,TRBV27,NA,TGTGCCAGCAGCCCGACAGGACATGGCTACACCTTC,CASSPTGHGYTF
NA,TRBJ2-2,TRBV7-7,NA,TGTGCTAGCCTCTCTCACACCGGGGAGCTGTTTTTT,CASLSHTGELFF
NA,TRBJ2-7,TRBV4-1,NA,TGCGCCAGCAGCCAAGTGTATCAATCCCCCAGCGACGAGCAGTACTTC,CASSQVYQSPSDEQYF
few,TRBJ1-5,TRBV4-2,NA,TGTGCCAGCAGCCAAGATCGGACGGGAGACAATCAGCCCCAGCATTTT,CASSQDRTGDNQPQHF
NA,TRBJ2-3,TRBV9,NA,TGTGCCAGCAGCGTAGACTTTTGGCGGGGAGACACAGATACGCAGTATTTT,CASSVDFWRGDTDTQYF